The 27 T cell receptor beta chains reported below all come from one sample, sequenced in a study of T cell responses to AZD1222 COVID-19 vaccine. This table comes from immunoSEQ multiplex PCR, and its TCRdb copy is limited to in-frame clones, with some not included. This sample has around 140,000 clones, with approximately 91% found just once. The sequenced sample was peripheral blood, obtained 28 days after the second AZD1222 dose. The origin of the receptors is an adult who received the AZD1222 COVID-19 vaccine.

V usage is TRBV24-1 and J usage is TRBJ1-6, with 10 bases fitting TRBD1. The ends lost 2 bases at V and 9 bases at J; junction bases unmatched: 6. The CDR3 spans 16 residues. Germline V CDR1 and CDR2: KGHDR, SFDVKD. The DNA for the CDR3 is TGTGCCACCAGTGATTCCCGACAGGGGGCTAGTTCACCCCTCCACTTT. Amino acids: CATSDSRQGASSPLHF.

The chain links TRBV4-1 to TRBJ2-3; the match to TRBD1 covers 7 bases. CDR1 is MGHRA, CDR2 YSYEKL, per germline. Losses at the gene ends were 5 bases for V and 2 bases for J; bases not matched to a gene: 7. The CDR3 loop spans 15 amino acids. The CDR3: CASSGDRPPTDTQYF. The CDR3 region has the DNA TGCGCCAGCAGCGGGGACAGACCTCCCACAGATACGCAGTATTTT.

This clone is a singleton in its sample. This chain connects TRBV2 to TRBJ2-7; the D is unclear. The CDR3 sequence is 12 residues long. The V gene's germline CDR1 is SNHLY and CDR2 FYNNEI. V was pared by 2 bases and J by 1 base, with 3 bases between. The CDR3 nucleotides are TGTGCCAGCAGTGAACAGTCCTACGAGCAGTACTTC. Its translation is CASSEQSYEQYF.

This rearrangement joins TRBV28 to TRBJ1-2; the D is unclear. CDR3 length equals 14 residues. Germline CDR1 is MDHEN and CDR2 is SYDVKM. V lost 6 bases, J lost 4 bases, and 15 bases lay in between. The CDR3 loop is CASRNLGGVYGYTF. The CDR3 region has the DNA TGTGCCAGCAGGAATCTAGGTGGGGTCTATGGCTACACCTTC.

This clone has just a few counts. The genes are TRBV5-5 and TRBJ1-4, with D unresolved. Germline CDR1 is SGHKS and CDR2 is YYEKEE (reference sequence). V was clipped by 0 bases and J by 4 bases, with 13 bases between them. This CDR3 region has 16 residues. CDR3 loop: CASSLAGGSLNEKLFF. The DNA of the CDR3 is TGTGCCAGCAGCTTGGCCGGTGGCAGTCTTAATGAAAAACTGTTTTTT.

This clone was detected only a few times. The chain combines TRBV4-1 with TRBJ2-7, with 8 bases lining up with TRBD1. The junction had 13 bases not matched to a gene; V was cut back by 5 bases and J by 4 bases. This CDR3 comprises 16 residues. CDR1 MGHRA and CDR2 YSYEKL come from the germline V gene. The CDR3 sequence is CASSTDGGQGTYEQYF. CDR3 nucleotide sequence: TGCGCCAGCAGCACAGATGGCGGACAGGGTACGTACGAGCAGTACTTC.

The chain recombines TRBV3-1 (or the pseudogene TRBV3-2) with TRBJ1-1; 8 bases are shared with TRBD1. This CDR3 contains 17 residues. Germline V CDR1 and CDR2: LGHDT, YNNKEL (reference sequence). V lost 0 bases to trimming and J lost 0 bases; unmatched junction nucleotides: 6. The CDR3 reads CASSQETGVGMNTEAFF. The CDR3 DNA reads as TGTGCCAGCAGCCAAGAGACAGGGGTGGGGATGAACACTGAAGCTTTCTTT.

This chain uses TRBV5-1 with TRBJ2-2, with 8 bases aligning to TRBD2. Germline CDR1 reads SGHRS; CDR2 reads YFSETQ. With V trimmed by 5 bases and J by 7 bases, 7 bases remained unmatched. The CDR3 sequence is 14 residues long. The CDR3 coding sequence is TGCGCCAGCAGGGACGGGAGGGCCGGCGGGGAGCTGTTTTTT. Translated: CASRDGRAGGELFF.

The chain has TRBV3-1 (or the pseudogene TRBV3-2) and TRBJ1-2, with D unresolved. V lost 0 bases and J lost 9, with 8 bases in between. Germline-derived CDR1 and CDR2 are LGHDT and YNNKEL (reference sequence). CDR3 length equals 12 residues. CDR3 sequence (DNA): TGTGCCAGCAGCCAAGAGCCGCTGCGCTACACCTTC. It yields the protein CASSQEPLRYTF.

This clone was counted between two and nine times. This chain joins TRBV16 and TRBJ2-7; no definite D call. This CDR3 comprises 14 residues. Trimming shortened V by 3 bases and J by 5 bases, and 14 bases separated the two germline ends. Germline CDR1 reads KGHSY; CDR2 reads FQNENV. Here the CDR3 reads CASSHTPRSDEQYF. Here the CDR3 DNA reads TGTGCCAGCAGCCACACCCCTCGGAGCGACGAGCAGTACTTC.

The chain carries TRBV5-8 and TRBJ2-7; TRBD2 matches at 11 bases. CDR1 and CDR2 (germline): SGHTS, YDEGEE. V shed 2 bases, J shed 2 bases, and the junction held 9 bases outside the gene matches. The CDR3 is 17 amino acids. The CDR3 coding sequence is TGTGCCAGCAGCTTACTGACTAGCGGGATATTAGCCTACGAGCAGTACTTC. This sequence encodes CASSLLTSGILAYEQYF.

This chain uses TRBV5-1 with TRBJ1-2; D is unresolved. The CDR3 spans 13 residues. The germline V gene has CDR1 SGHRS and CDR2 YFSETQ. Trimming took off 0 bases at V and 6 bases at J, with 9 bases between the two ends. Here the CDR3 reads CASSLGTADGYTF. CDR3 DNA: TGCGCCAGCAGCTTGGGGACTGCGGATGGCTACACCTTC.

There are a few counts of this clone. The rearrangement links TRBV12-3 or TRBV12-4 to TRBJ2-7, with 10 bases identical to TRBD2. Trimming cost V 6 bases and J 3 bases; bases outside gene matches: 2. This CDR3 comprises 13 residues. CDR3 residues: CASSRLAGYEQYF. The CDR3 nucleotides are TGTGCCAGCAGCAGACTAGCGGGCTACGAGCAGTACTTC.

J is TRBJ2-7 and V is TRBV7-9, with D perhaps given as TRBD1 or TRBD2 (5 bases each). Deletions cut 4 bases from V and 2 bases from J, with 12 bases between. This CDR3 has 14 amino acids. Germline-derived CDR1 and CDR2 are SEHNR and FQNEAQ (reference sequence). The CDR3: CASSWGPKAYEQYF. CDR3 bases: TGTGCCAGCAGCTGGGGACCTAAAGCCTACGAGCAGTACTTC.

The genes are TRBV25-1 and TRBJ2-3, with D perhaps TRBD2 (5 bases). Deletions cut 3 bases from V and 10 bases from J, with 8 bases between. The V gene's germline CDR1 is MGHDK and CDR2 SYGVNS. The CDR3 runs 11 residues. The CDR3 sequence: CASSERAAQYF. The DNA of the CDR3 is TGTGCCAGCAGTGAGCGGGCCGCGCAGTATTTT.

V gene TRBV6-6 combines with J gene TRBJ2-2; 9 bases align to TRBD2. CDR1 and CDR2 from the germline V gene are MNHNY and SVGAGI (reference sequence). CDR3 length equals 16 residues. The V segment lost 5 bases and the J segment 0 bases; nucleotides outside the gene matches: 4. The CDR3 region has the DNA TGTGCCAGCAGTCGAGTAGCGGGGGCGAACACCGGGGAGCTGTTTTTT. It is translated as CASSRVAGANTGELFF.

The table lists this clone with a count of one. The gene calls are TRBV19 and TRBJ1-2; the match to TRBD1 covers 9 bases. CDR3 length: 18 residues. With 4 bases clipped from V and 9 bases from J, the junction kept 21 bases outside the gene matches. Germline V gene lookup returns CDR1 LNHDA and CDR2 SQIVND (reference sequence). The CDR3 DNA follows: TGTGCCAGTAGTACCCACCTAGGACAGGGGCGCTCGGGTAACCGCTACACCTTC. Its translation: CASSTHLGQGRSGNRYTF.

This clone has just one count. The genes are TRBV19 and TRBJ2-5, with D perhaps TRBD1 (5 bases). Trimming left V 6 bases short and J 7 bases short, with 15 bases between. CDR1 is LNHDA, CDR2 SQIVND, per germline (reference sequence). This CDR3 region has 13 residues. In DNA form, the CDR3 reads TGTGCCAGTAGGATCTCTCCCCAGGGGACCCAGTACTTC. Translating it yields CASRISPQGTQYF.

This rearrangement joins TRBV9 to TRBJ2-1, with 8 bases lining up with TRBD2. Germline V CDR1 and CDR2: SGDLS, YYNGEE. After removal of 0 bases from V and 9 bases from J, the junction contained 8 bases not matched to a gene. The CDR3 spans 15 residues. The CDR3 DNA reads TGTGCCAGCAGCGTAGAAACGGGAGGGTACGGTGAGCAGTTCTTC. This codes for CASSVETGGYGEQFF.

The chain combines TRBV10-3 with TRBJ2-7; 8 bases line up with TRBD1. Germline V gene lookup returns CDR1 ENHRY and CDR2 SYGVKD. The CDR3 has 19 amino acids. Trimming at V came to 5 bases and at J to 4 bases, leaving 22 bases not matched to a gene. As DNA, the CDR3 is TGTGCCATCAGTCCCGGGACAGGATCCTATGTCTTATCCCCGTACGAGCAGTACTTC. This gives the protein CAISPGTGSYVLSPYEQYF.

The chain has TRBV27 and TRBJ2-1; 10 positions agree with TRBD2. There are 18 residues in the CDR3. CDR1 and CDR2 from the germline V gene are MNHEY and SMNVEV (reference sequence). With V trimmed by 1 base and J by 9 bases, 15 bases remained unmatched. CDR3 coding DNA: TGTGCCAGCAGTTTATATCCTCCTTTCGAGCGGGAGGGCCCTGAGCAGTTCTTC. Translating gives CASSLYPPFEREGPEQFF.

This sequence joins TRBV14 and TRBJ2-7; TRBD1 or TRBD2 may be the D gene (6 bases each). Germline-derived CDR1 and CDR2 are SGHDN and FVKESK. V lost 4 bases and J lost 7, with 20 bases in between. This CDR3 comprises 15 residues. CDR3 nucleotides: TGTGCCAGCAGCCGCTTACAGGGTAGGAGGGGGGAGCAGTACTTC. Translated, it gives CASSRLQGRRGEQYF.

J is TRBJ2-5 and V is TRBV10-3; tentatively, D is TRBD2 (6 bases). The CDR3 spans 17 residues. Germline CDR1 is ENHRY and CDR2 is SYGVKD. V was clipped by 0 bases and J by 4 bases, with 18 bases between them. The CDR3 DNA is TGTGCCATCAGTGAGTCGAGGGGAGGAAGCGGGCGAGAGACCCAGTACTTC. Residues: CAISESRGGSGRETQYF.

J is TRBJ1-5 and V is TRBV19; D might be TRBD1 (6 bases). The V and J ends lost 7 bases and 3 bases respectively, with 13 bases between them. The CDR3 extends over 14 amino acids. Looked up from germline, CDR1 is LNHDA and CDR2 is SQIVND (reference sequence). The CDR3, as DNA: TGTGCCAGTAACTACAGGGTTAACAATCAGCCCCAGCATTTT. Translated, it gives CASNYRVNNQPQHF.

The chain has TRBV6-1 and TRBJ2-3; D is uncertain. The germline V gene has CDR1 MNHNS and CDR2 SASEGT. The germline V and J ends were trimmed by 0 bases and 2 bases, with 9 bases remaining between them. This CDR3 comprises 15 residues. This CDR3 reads CASSEAAVITDTQYF. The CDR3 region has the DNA TGTGCCAGCAGTGAAGCAGCCGTCATCACAGATACGCAGTATTTT.

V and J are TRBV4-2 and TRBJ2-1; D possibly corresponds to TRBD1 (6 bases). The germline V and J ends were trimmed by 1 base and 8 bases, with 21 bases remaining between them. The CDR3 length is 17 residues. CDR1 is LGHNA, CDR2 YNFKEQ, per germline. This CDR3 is CASSQASSGTTSDEQFF. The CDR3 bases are TGTGCCAGCAGCCAAGCATCGTCCGGGACAACAAGCGATGAGCAGTTCTTC.

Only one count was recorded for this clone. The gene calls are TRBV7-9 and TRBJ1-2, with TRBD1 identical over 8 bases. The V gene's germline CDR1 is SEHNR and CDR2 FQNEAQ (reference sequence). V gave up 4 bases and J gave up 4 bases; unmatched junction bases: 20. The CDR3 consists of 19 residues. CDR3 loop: CASSSIFLRQGAPSYGYTF. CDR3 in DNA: TGTGCCAGCAGCTCCATCTTTTTGAGGCAGGGGGCGCCCAGCTATGGCTACACCTTC.